This record covers a single T cell receptor (beta chain). What it recognizes is unknown. J lost 0 bases, V lost 3 bases, and 4 bases had no gene match. The V gene's germline CDR1 is MGHRA and CDR2 YSYEKL. The CDR3 sequence is 16 residues long. The sample comes from a study of cytomegalovirus exposure and HLA in healthy donors. Overall study findings and caveats: Most of the TCR beta V segments (in an earlier analysis) were productive either about 87% or about 30% of the time. Versus the approximately 720-donor mean, an Asian-associated ancestry cluster reportedly showed fewer N-insertions in a later analysis.

The PCR contained 60 Vbeta and 13 Jbeta primers. TCRdb keeps only in-frame clones here, not all; method: immunoSEQ multiplex PCR. The repertoire holds about 140,000 clones, with around 82% as singletons. The rearrangement joins TRBV4-1 to TRBJ2-7; 11 bases match TRBD2. The source material was PBMCs. This TCR was recovered from a man aged 50-60 years in good health and CMV-seronegative. The chain's CDR3 is CASSHGTSGISYEQYF. CDR3 DNA sequence: TGCGCCAGCAGCCACGGGACTAGCGGAATCTCCTACGAGCAGTACTTC.